The 5 T cell receptor beta chains below were found in one sample sequenced in a study of T-cell memory formation after mild COVID-19 (dated by TCRdb to about 2021). The protocol used for the library was 5' RACE. Sequencer: Illumina NovaSeq 6000. The public sequencing data were trimmed at Q25 with fastp and processed into clonotypes with MiXCR by TCRdb, which kept only in-frame beta chains. Each entry merges the rows of one CDR3 protein and shows their most common DNA and genes. In this sample the table shows about 540,000 distinct CDR3 sequences, roughly 22% of which occur a single time. The top ten clonotypes cover under 15% of the sample. Sequenced sample: PBMCs or a T cell subset sorted from them (not recorded which). The source of these receptors is an adult woman who had mild COVID-19 (a few samples of this study predate the infection). The sample titles of this study are shuffled in the database, so cell type and time point are left out; the donor was told from shared clones.

This clonotype appeared a few times. The rearrangement links TRBV7-9 to TRBJ2-7, with a weak D call TRBD1 (6 bases). Trimming removed 8 bases at V and 0 bases at J, with 14 bases between. The CDR3 sequence is 14 residues long. The V gene's germline CDR1 is SEHNR and CDR2 FQNEAQ (reference sequence). The CDR3 loop reads CASLLTGPSYEQYF. In nucleotides, the CDR3 is TGTGCCAGCCTTTTGACAGGCCCCTCCTACGAGCAGTACTTC.

The chain couples TRBV18 to TRBJ2-3; no definite D call. The germline V gene encodes CDR1 KGHSH and CDR2 LQKENI. There are 14 residues in the CDR3. V lost 6 bases and J 0 bases, leaving 10 bases between the germline ends. This CDR3 reads CASSSVSSTDTQYF. The DNA of the CDR3 is TGTGCCAGCTCTTCGGTATCTAGCACAGATACGCAGTATTTT. The full variable domain, in which reference TRBV18 and TRBJ2-3 provide the parts outside the CDR3, is NAGVMQNPRHLVRRRGQEARLRCSPMKGHSHVYWYRQLPEEGLKFMVYLQKENIIDESGMPKERFSAEFPKEGPSILRIQQVVRGDSAAYFCASSSVSSTDTQYFGPGTRLTVL.

This chain connects TRBV18 to TRBJ2-5, with a weak D call TRBD1 (6 bases). Trimming removed 2 bases from V and 4 bases from J, with 17 bases in between. This CDR3 comprises 16 residues. The germline V gene has CDR1 KGHSH and CDR2 LQKENI. The chain's CDR3 is CASSPYGQTLGETQYF. CDR3 in DNA: TGTGCCAGCTCACCATACGGACAGACGTTAGGAGAGACCCAGTACTTC.

This chain links TRBV4-3 with TRBJ2-1; 13 nucleotides agree with TRBD2. CDR3 length: 19 amino acids. The germline CDR1 and CDR2 sequences are LGHNA and YSLEER. J gave up 6 bases and V 4 bases, and 15 bases lay outside the gene matches. The chain's CDR3 is CASSPHPTSGRTISNEQFF. The CDR3 region has the DNA TGCGCCAGCAGCCCTCACCCGACTAGCGGGAGGACCATCAGCAATGAGCAGTTCTTC.

This clonotype has a count of ten or more. The CDR3 region is CASSLVGLAGAAAYF. The DNA for the CDR3 is TGTGCCAGCAGCTTAGTTGGCCTAGCGGGAGCCGCGGCATACTTC. The genes are TRBV7-2 and TRBJ2-7, with TRBD2 matching 10 bases. J was trimmed by 13 bases and V by 1 base; bases with no gene match: 13. Germline V gene sequence: CDR1 SGHTA, CDR2 FQGNSA. The CDR3 length is 15 residues.